This T cell receptor (beta chain) is drawn from a study of PD-1 blockade in mismatch repair-deficient tumors. Study in general: Enrolled about 2013-2017, patients had progressing, pretreated mismatch repair-deficient cancers of 12 to 13 types.

The time point: roughly 11-day in vitro stimulation with candidate neoantigen peptide 5. Seven ELISpot-reactive neoantigen peptides each drove a roughly eleven-day in vitro stimulation. A no-peptide control culture served as baseline for clone fold changes. Measured with immunoSEQ multiplex PCR; TCRdb has only the in-frame clones, and not every one. Of fewer than 18,000 clones listed, 70% to 85% are singletons. With regard to this clone: Its antigen is not known.

The CDR3 has 16 residues. The V end lost 0 bases, the J end lost 2 bases, and 11 bases lay between the germline ends. Germline values: CDR1 ENHRY, CDR2 SYGVKD. This material consisted of cells cultured in vitro, taken from a patient treated with pembrolizumab. The chain couples TRBV10-3 to TRBJ1-5; D unclear. This TCR was recovered from an adult with mismatch repair-deficient cancer. The CDR3 spells CAISESSGRGNQPQHF. CDR3 nucleotide sequence: TGTGCCATCAGTGAGTCGAGCGGGCGAGGCAATCAGCCCCAGCATTTT.